This TCR beta chain was sequenced during a study of blood T cells in healthy people across ages. For the second PCR, which ran for roughly 6 to 12 cycles, a sample-barcoded 5' primer and a J-beta primer mix were used. Each cDNA molecule was tagged by a template-switch adaptor that had 12 random nucleotides. TCRdb recomputed calls from the 5' RACE reads with MiXCR, one row per CDR3 protein. This repertoire shows about 800,000 distinct CDR3 sequences, roughly 60% found once; its top ten account for around 22%. Remarks on this clonotype: What it binds is unknown.

Study-wide results and caveats: TCR beta diversity correlated strongly with naive T cell percentage. Diversity of TCR beta per million T cells declined in a roughly linear way with age.

V was clipped by 5 bases and J by 1 base, with 18 bases between them. The CDR3 is 16 amino acids. In germline, CDR1 is SEHNR, CDR2 FQNEAQ (reference sequence). The TCR sequence derives from a man between 25 and 39 years old in good health. V is TRBV7-9 and J is TRBJ2-7, with D unresolved. Specimen: blood. CDR3 residues: CASSTRWAVTSYEQYF. The CDR3 DNA reads TGTGCCAGCAGCACCCGGTGGGCTGTCACATCCTACGAGCAGTACTTC.